Listed here is a single TCR beta chain. These data come from a study of blood T cell repertoires in COVID-19. The wider study: Both acute and convalescent COVID-19 samples were obtained from the United States, Italy and Spain. Nucleic acid was either cDNA or gDNA, and it came from T cells, B-cell-depleted T cells, or PBMCs.

CDR1 is MNHEY and CDR2 is SVGEGT in the germline V gene. The CDR3 has 13 amino acids. Deletions cut 4 bases from V and 6 bases from J, with 10 bases between. In the authors' methods: Estimation of nucleated cell counts was performed using reference gene primer amplification. The repertoire was sequenced with immunoSEQ multiplex PCR; TCRdb's copy has only in-frame clones and lacks some. D and trimming were read from the DNA, whereas the V and J calls and clone size are those reported in that table. The sample holds roughly 150,000 clones; 80% to 90% are singletons and the top ten take around 3%. This chain uses TRBV6-2 or TRBV6-3 with TRBJ1-5, with D uncertain. This sequence originates from a man aged 60 to 69 with acute or convalescent COVID-19. The specimen was peripheral blood. CDR3 residues: CASSFNLGQPQHF. CDR3 DNA sequence: TGTGCCAGCAGTTTTAACCTCGGTCAGCCCCAGCATTTT.